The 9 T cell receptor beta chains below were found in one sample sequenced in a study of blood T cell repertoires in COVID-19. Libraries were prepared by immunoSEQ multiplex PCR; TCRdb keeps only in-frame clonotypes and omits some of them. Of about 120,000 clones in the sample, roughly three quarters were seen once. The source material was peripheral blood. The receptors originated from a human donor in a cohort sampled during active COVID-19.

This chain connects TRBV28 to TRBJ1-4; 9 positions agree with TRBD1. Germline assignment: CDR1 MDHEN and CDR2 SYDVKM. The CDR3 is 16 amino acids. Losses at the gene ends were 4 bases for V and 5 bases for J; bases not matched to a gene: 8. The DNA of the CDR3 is TGTGCCAGCAGTTCGGCCGGGACAGGGCTGAATGAAAAACTGTTTTTT. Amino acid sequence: CASSSAGTGLNEKLFF.

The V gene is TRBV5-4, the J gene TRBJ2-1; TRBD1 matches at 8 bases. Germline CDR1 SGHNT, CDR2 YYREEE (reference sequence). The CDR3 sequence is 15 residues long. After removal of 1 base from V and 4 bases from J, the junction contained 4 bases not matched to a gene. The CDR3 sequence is CASSLPRGQYNEQFF. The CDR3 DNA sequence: TGTGCCAGCAGCTTGCCCAGGGGGCAGTACAATGAGCAGTTCTTC.

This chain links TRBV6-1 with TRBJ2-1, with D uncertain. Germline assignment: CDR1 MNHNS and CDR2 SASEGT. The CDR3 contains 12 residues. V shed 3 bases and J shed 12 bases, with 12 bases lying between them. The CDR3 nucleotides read TGTGCCAGCAGTGACATACTCCGAGGGCAGTTCTTC. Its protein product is CASSDILRGQFF.

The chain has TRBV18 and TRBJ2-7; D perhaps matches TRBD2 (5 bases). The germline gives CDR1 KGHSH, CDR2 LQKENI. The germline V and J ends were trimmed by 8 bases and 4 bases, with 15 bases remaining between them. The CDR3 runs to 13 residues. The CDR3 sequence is CASNRGEGYEQYF. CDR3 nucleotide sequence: TGTGCCAGCAACAGAGGAGAGGGTTACGAGCAGTACTTC.

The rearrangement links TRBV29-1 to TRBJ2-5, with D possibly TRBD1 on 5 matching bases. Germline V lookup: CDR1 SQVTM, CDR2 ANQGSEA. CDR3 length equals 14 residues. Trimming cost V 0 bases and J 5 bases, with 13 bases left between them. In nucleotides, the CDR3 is TGCAGCGTTGAAGATATTGCAGGGAAGGAGACCCAGTACTTC. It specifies CSVEDIAGKETQYF. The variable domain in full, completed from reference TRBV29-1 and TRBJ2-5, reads SAVISQKPSRDICQRGTSLTIQCQVDSQVTMMFWYRQQPGQSLTLIATANQGSEATYESGFVIDKFPISRPNLTFSTLTVSNMSPEDSSIYLCSVEDIAGKETQYFGPGTRLLVL.

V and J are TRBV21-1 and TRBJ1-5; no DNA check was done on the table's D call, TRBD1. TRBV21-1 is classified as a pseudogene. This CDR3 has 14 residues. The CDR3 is CASSGQLPNQPQHF. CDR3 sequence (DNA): TGTGCCAGCAGCGGACAGCTCCCGAATCAGCCCCAGCATTTT.

In DNA form, the CDR3 reads TGTGCCAGCGGGTCACAGGGGGCTGAACAGCCCCAGCATTTT. As protein: CASGSQGAEQPQHF. V usage is TRBV27 and J usage is TRBJ1-5, with TRBD1 matching 9 bases. Trimming cost V 8 bases and J 7 bases; bases outside gene matches: 9. Germline V gives CDR1 MNHEY, CDR2 SMNVEV (reference sequence). This CDR3 spans 14 amino acids.

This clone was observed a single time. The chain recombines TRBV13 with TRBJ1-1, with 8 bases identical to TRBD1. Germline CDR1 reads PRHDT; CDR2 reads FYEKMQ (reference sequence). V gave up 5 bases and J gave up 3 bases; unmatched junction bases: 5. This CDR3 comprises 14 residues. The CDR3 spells CASSIGQGDTEAFF. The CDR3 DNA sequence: TGTGCCAGCAGCATTGGACAGGGTGACACTGAAGCTTTCTTT. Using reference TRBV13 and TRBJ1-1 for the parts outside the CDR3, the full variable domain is AAGVIQSPRHLIKEKRETATLKCYPIPRHDTVYWYQQGPGQDPQFLISFYEKMQSDKGSIPDRFSAQQFSDYHSELNMSSLELGDSALYFCASSIGQGDTEAFFGQGTRLTVV.

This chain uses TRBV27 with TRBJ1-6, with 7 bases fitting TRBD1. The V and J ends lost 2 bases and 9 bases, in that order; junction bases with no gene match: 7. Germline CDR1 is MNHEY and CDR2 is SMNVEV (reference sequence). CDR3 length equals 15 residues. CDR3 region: CASSLRPGGLSPLHF. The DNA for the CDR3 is TGTGCCAGCAGTTTACGGCCAGGGGGACTTTCACCCCTCCACTTT.